This T cell receptor (beta chain) was recorded in a study of blood T cell repertoires in COVID-19. The overall study: Sites in the United States, Italy and Spain provided acute and convalescent COVID-19 samples. Sample material is recorded as cDNA or gDNA derived from T cells, B-cell-depleted T cells, or PBMCs.

In germline, CDR1 is WSHSY, CDR2 SAAADI. The V segment lost 6 bases and the J segment 1 base; nucleotides outside the gene matches: 2. The CDR3 extends over 13 amino acids. Per the study methods: Estimation of nucleated cell counts was performed using reference gene primer amplification. TCRdb's table, derived via immunoSEQ multiplex PCR, lists solely in-frame clones and lacks some. Clone size and V and J calls were adopted from that table, with D and trimming inferred from the DNA. The repertoire holds around 120,000 clones, about two thirds seen once, with approximately 0.79% in the top ten. The rearrangement joins TRBV10-2 to TRBJ1-1; 7 nucleotides line up with TRBD1. Sequenced input: peripheral blood. This TCR was recovered from a human donor with acute or convalescent COVID-19. The donor label of this sample is uncertain. DNA for the CDR3: TGCGCCAGCAGGGACAGGAAGAACACTGAAGCTTTCTTT. It translates to CASRDRKNTEAFF.